These T cell receptor beta chains were read from a single sample in a study of low-dose radiotherapy and immunotherapy resistance in tumors. TCRdb fed the reads into MiXCR, producing one record per CDR3 protein. The sample has 75,000 to 95,000 distinct CDR3 sequences; 20% to 25% are singletons. The sequencing here drew on PBMCs, taken after low-dose radiotherapy plus immunotherapy. The source is a female donor with ovarian cancer. Each CDR3 is given with its conserved first and last residue. The order of the fields is V gene, clone size, J gene, D gene, CDR3 DNA, CDR3 protein. A D gene is named only where the DNA matches it firmly. Size is omitted from some rows. Given values are once, few, many or a class for expanded clones.

TRBV6-2/TRBV6-3,many,TRBJ2-3,NA,TGTGCCAGCAGAGCGACAAGGGTGGCAGATACGCAGTATTTT,CASRATRVADTQYF
TRBV20-1,few,TRBJ2-1,TRBD2,TGCAGTGCCCTAGGTCCCGCGCTAGCGGGAGAGCAGTTCTTC,CSALGPALAGEQFF
TRBV25-1,many,TRBJ1-1,TRBD1,TGTGCCAGCAGTGAATTTGGGGACAGGGGGAACACTGAAGCTTTCTTT,CASSEFGDRGNTEAFF
TRBV5-6,many,TRBJ1-5,NA,TGTGCCAGCAGCCTGAGGACAGCTAGCAATCAGCCCCAGCATTTT,CASSLRTASNQPQHF
TRBV29-1,many,TRBJ1-1,TRBD1,TGCAGCGCCACAGGGGGCACTGAAGCTTTCTTT,CSATGGTEAFF
TRBV20-1,NA,TRBJ2-5,NA,TGCAGTGCTAGTGGACAGACTCAAGAGACCCAGTACTTC,CSASGQTQETQYF
TRBV12-3/TRBV12-4,many,TRBJ2-3,NA,TGTGCCAGCAGTTTAAGTAATACGCAGTATTTT,CASSLSNTQYF
TRBV28,many,TRBJ1-1,NA,TGTGCCAGCAGTTCCTTTCCGGGGATGAACACTGAAGCTTTCTTT,CASSSFPGMNTEAFF
TRBV7-2,many,TRBJ1-1,NA,TGTGCCAGCAGCTTCTTGGGACTGAACACTGAAGCTTTCTTT,CASSFLGLNTEAFF
TRBV19,many,TRBJ2-3,NA,TGTGCCAGTTCATCTACGGGCACAGATACGCAGTATTTT,CASSSTGTDTQYF
TRBV5-1,many,TRBJ1-2,TRBD1,TGCGCCAGCAGCTCCGGGACAGGGAGCGCGGACTATGGCTACACCTTC,CASSSGTGSADYGYTF
TRBV4-1,many,TRBJ2-7,TRBD2,TGCGCCAGCAGCCAAGATGGTACAGCGGGAGTGGTTGGCGAGCAGTACTTC,CASSQDGTAGVVGEQYF
TRBV5-6,NA,TRBJ2-1,TRBD2,TGTGCCAGCAGCCAGTCGGGACTAGTCGGCAATGAGCAGCTCTTC,CASSQSGLVGNEQLF
TRBV20-1,many,TRBJ2-1,TRBD2,TGCAGTGCTAGAGATTGGAAGGCAGCGGGAGAGGGTGAGCAGTTCTTC,CSARDWKAAGEGEQFF
TRBV19,many,TRBJ1-2,NA,TGTGCCAGTAGTATACAGGCCTATGGCTACACCTTC,CASSIQAYGYTF
TRBV27,NA,TRBJ1-5,NA,TGTGCCAGCAGTTTAGGAGGGGCCCGCTATCAGCCCCAGCATTTT,CASSLGGARYQPQHF
TRBV6-1,NA,TRBJ2-4,NA,TGTGCCAGCAGCCTAAATCCACGCCCAAACATTCAGTACTTC,CASSLNPRPNIQYF
TRBV27,many,TRBJ2-1,NA,TGTGCCAGCAGTTTAAGACTAGGCGGGATCGGGAATGAGCAGTTCTTC,CASSLRLGGIGNEQFF
TRBV21-1,few,TRBJ2-3,NA,TGTGCCAGCACTTTGGGGCTAGCGGGGGGCACAGATACGCAGTATTTT,CASTLGLAGGTDTQYF
TRBV28,few,TRBJ1-2,NA,TGTGCCAGCAGTTTATCCCCGAAAAACTATGGCTACACCTTC,CASSLSPKNYGYTF
TRBV10-3,NA,TRBJ2-3,TRBD1,TGTGCCATCAGCGTAGGGGACAGGACTTATACGCAGTATTTT,CAISVGDRTYTQYF
TRBV19,many,TRBJ2-7,TRBD2,TGTGCCAGTAGTCCCACCCTGGGAGGGCGTTTTCACGAGCAGTACTTC,CASSPTLGGRFHEQYF
TRBV2,many,TRBJ2-3,TRBD2,TGTGCCAGCAGTGTAACTAGCGGGAGCACAGATACGCAGTATTTT,CASSVTSGSTDTQYF
TRBV28,many,TRBJ2-2,NA,TGTGCCAGCACCGAACGGAACACCGGGGAGCTGTTTTTT,CASTERNTGELFF
TRBV7-9,once,TRBJ2-3,TRBD1,TGTGCCAGCAGCAAAGTAGTACGACAGGGATTTAGCACAGATACGCAGTATTTT,CASSKVVRQGFSTDTQYF
TRBV5-8,many,TRBJ2-3,NA,TGTGCCAGCACGTATGGGGGACGCACAGATACGCAGTATTTT,CASTYGGRTDTQYF
TRBV28,many,TRBJ2-1,TRBD1,TGTGCCAGCAGTTTCTCGCGCAGGGGGCTCAATGAGCAGTTCTTC,CASSFSRRGLNEQFF
TRBV18,NA,TRBJ1-3,TRBD1,TGTGCCAGCTCACCATCGACAGGGGTTGGAAACACCATATATTTT,CASSPSTGVGNTIYF
TRBV29-1,many,TRBJ2-1,NA,TGCAGCGTTCCTAGTCCTAATGAGCAGTTCTTC,CSVPSPNEQFF
TRBV6-2/TRBV6-3,NA,TRBJ1-4,NA,TGTGCCAGCAGTGCCACCTCCGGGAGAGGGGTCTTT,CASSATSGRGVF
TRBV20-1,many,TRBJ2-6,NA,TGCAGTGCTAGAGACCGGGACGGCACCCCGCCGGGGGCCAACGTCCTGACTTTC,CSARDRDGTPPGANVLTF
TRBV7-9,many,TRBJ2-4,TRBD2,TGTGCCAGCAGCCCGGGACTAGCGGGAGGAGCGGGAGCCAAAAACATTCAGTACTTC,CASSPGLAGGAGAKNIQYF
TRBV18,many,TRBJ2-3,NA,TGTGCCAGCTCACCTAGACACACAGATACGCAGTATTTT,CASSPRHTDTQYF
TRBV3-1,many,TRBJ2-2,TRBD1,TGTGCCAGCAGCCCACCTCCGACAGGGGATCTCCAGAACACCGGGGAGCTGTTTTTT,CASSPPPTGDLQNTGELFF
TRBV5-1,NA,TRBJ2-5,TRBD1,TGCGCCAGCAGAGGGGGCAATGAAGAGACCCAGTACTTC,CASRGGNEETQYF
TRBV12-3/TRBV12-4,once,TRBJ2-2,TRBD1,TGTGCCAGCAGTTTAAGCGGGACAGGGCGTAACACCGGGGAGCTGTTTTTT,CASSLSGTGRNTGELFF
TRBV5-3,NA,TRBJ2-3,TRBD2,TGCGCCAGCAGGGAGGGCGTCACAGATACGCAGTATTTT,CASREGVTDTQYF
TRBV7-2,many,TRBJ2-3,TRBD1,TGTGCCAGCAGCCCACCCGGGACAGGGGGCACAGATACGCAGTATTTT,CASSPPGTGGTDTQYF
TRBV19,many,TRBJ1-1,TRBD1,TGTGCCAGTAGTACCCCGGGACAGGGAGGGACTGAAGCTTTCTTT,CASSTPGQGGTEAFF
TRBV5-1,NA,TRBJ2-7,TRBD2,TGCGCCAGCAGCTTGGGGACTAGCGGGCGGTCCTACGAGCAGTACTTC,CASSLGTSGRSYEQYF
TRBV13,NA,TRBJ2-7,NA,TGTGCCAGCAGTTTTGGGGGAGAATACTACGAGCAGTACTTC,CASSFGGEYYEQYF
TRBV2,many,TRBJ2-1,NA,TGTGCCAGCAGGCAGGGCAATGAGCAGTTCTTC,CASRQGNEQFF
TRBV19,many,TRBJ2-5,NA,TGTGCCAGTAGCCCTCGGGACCGCCGCGAGACCCAGTACTTC,CASSPRDRRETQYF
TRBV15,many,TRBJ2-1,NA,TGTGCCACCAGCAGAGATCTGGGTGAGCAGTTCTTC,CATSRDLGEQFF
TRBV30,many,TRBJ1-1,NA,TGTGCCTGGAGAGTAGGGTACCGAGGCACTGAAGCTTTCTTT,CAWRVGYRGTEAFF
TRBV2,many,TRBJ2-1,NA,TGTGCCAGCAAGTTGACAGCGAATGAGCAGTTCTTC,CASKLTANEQFF
TRBV7-3,many,TRBJ1-1,NA,TGTGCCAGCAGCTTAACGTCAGGGGCGGGCACTGAAGCTTTCTTT,CASSLTSGAGTEAFF
TRBV28,NA,TRBJ1-1,TRBD1,TGTGCCAGCCTGAGGACAGGGAACACTGAAGCTTTCTTT,CASLRTGNTEAFF
TRBV12-3/TRBV12-4,many,TRBJ2-7,TRBD1,TGTGCCAGCAGCGCTACTCAGGGGGCCTCTAACGAGCAGTACTTC,CASSATQGASNEQYF
TRBV20-1,many,TRBJ2-1,TRBD2,TGCAGTGCTAGAGGCCCAGCGGGAGGTGTAGATGAGCAGTTCTTC,CSARGPAGGVDEQFF
TRBV7-9,many,TRBJ2-5,TRBD2,TGTGCCAGCAGCTTAGCGCTCCCTAGCGGGGGGGAGACCCAGTACTTC,CASSLALPSGGETQYF
TRBV2,NA,TRBJ2-3,TRBD2,TGTGCCAGCAGTGAGCAGTGGCGGGAGGCAGATACGCAGTATTTT,CASSEQWREADTQYF
TRBV9,many,TRBJ2-7,TRBD2,TGTGCCAGCAGCGTTAGCGGGAACGTCTACGAGCAGTACTTC,CASSVSGNVYEQYF
TRBV12-3/TRBV12-4,many,TRBJ2-7,TRBD1,TGTGCCAGCAGTTTGTCTGGCGGGACAGGGAGCTCCTACGAGCAGTACTTC,CASSLSGGTGSSYEQYF